Below, one T cell receptor (beta chain) is given with its context. As yet, its antigen is unknown. Trimming at V came to 3 bases and at J to 1 base, leaving 10 bases not matched to a gene. Per the germline V gene, CDR1 is SGDLS and CDR2 is YYNGEE. The CDR3 consists of 19 residues. Method: immunoSEQ multiplex PCR; TCRdb's copy keeps in-frame clones and lacks some. The table records around 130,000 clones, more than 85% of them present only once. The data were taken from a study of T cell responses to AZD1222 COVID-19 vaccine. Study-wide findings and caveats: Repertoires were obtained only post-peak T cell response. Clonal diversity may have been underestimated, and the donors were mostly white British, with more females than males. Of the AZD1222 recipients, only six or seven were seropositive at baseline.

The source of this sequence is an adult who received the AZD1222 COVID-19 vaccine. Sequenced material: peripheral blood, taken 28 days after the second AZD1222 dose. The chain uses TRBV9 and TRBJ2-4; the match to TRBD2 covers 13 bases. The DNA of the CDR3 is TGTGCCAGCAGCGAGGGGCTGGGACTAGCGGGGCCTGCCAAAAACATTCAGTACTTC. It yields the protein CASSEGLGLAGPAKNIQYF.